What follows are 21 T cell receptor beta chains derived from one specimen sequenced in a study of CD8 T cells in Susac syndrome. RNA was extracted with the RNeasy kit, and a quantity of roughly 0.45 to 1 ug was reverse transcribed using random hexamers. MiXCR was run by TCRdb on the immunoSEQ multiplex PCR reads, yielding one entry per CDR3 protein. Here the sample spans about 120,000 distinct CDR3 sequences, 85% to 95% being singletons. The sample taken for sequencing was CD4+ T cells from PBMCs. These receptors were collected from a human donor in good health.

The J gene is TRBJ2-4, the V gene TRBV1; the DNA was not compared with TRBD2, the D call given in the table. TRBV1 is shown as a pseudogene. CDR3 length equals 17 residues. The CDR3 spells CTSSQDEGLWGKNIQYF. The DNA of the CDR3 is TGCACCAGCAGCCAAGATGAGGGACTGTGGGGCAAAAACATTCAGTACTTC.

V usage is TRBV2 and J usage is TRBJ1-1; no definite D call. The CDR3 spans 13 residues. Germline V gives CDR1 SNHLY, CDR2 FYNNEI. Trimming took off 0 bases at V and 6 bases at J, with 8 bases between the two ends. CDR3 amino acids: CASSEAGIAEAFF. The CDR3 DNA is TGTGCCAGCAGTGAAGCGGGGATAGCTGAAGCTTTCTTT.

This CDR3 reads CASSQGRGAGYTF. CDR3 nucleotide sequence: TGTGCCAGCAGCCAAGGCAGGGGAGCTGGCTACACCTTC. This chain joins TRBV3-1 and TRBJ1-2, with a tentative D call TRBD1 (6 bases). This CDR3 is 13 amino acids long. From germline, CDR1 is LGHDT and CDR2 YNNKEL (reference sequence). V was clipped by 1 base and J by 7 bases, with 10 bases between them.

The genes are TRBV6-2 or TRBV6-3 and TRBJ2-7, with 7 bases aligning to TRBD2. This CDR3 has 14 residues. V shed 0 bases and J 5 bases; nucleotides not matched to a gene: 4. The germline gives CDR1 MNHEY, CDR2 SVGEGT. CDR3 amino acids: CASSYSGLINEQYF. The CDR3 nucleotides are TGTGCCAGCAGTTACTCGGGACTAATCAACGAGCAGTACTTC.

The genes are TRBV7-2 and TRBJ2-3; D call uncertain. This CDR3 has 15 residues. The V gene's germline CDR1 is SGHTA and CDR2 FQGNSA. Trimming took off 1 base at V and 4 bases at J, with 12 bases between the two ends. DNA for the CDR3: TGTGCCAGCAGCTTAGGGGTTTCCCCCCCAGATACGCAGTATTTT. Translation: CASSLGVSPPDTQYF.

The chain carries TRBV20-1 and TRBJ1-1; TRBD1 agrees at 9 bases. This CDR3 spans 16 amino acids. With 1 base clipped from V and 6 bases from J, the junction kept 12 bases outside the gene matches. CDR1 is DFQATT, CDR2 SNEGSKA, per germline (reference sequence). The CDR3 nucleotides are TGCAGTGCTAGAGGCGCCGGACAGGGGAGAAGAGCTGAAGCTTTCTTT. The encoded protein is CSARGAGQGRRAEAFF.

This clonotype was seen once. The rearrangement links TRBV5-1 to TRBJ2-2; tentative D call: TRBD1 (6 bases). Between the trimmed V and J ends, which lost 6 bases and 0 bases, there was a span of 15 bases. CDR1 and CDR2 (germline): SGHRS, YFSETQ. The CDR3 contains 16 residues. The CDR3 DNA sequence: TGCGCCAGCATAGGCCAAGCAGGGGCGAACACCGGGGAGCTGTTTTTT. It codes for CASIGQAGANTGELFF.

The genes are TRBV14 and TRBJ1-2, with D tentatively TRBD1 (5 bases). The germline V gene has CDR1 SGHDN and CDR2 FVKESK. This CDR3 has 14 amino acids. Trimming shortened V by 0 bases and J by 6 bases, and 11 bases separated the two germline ends. In nucleotides, the CDR3 is TGTGCCAGCAGCCAAGACAGGGTAATGCATGGCTACACCTTC. Its translation: CASSQDRVMHGYTF. The full variable domain, completed using reference TRBV14 and TRBJ1-2, is EAGVTQFPSHSVIEKGQTVTLRCDPISGHDNLYWYRRVMGKEIKFLLHFVKESKQDESGMPNNRFLAERTGGTYSTLKVQPAELEDSGVYFCASSQDRVMHGYTFGSGTRLTVV.

The chain is built from TRBV7-2 and TRBJ2-7; a weak D match, TRBD1 (5 bases). The length of the CDR3 is 12 residues. Germline CDR1 SGHTA, CDR2 FQGNSA. Trimming removed 7 bases at V and 2 bases at J, with 9 bases between. The CDR3 here is CASKKGPYEQYF. The CDR3 coding sequence is TGTGCCAGCAAAAAGGGGCCCTACGAGCAGTACTTC. Variable domain in full (rest from reference TRBV7-2 and TRBJ2-7): GAGVSQSPSNKVTEKGKDVELRCDPISGHTALYWYRQSLGQGLEFLIYFQGNSAPDKSGLPSDRFSAERTGGSVSTLTIQRTQQEDSAVYLCASKKGPYEQYFGPGTRLTVT.

The chain joins TRBV29-1 to TRBJ1-5, with D hard to call. V was clipped by 5 bases and J by 0 bases, with 8 bases between them. There are 13 residues in the CDR3. The germline CDR1 and CDR2 sequences are SQVTM and ANQGSEA. The CDR3 loop reads CSVRADSNQPQHF. DNA of the CDR3: TGCAGCGTTCGGGCGGATAGCAATCAGCCCCAGCATTTT.

The rearrangement joins TRBV12-3 or TRBV12-4 to TRBJ1-2; unclear D gene. Trimming removed 4 bases from V and 4 bases from J, with 19 bases in between. The CDR3 totals 16 residues. CDR3: CASSSHSSFSGYGYTF. In DNA, the CDR3 is TGTGCCAGCAGTTCGCACTCATCGTTTTCCGGCTATGGCTACACCTTC.

V usage is TRBV12-5 and J usage is TRBJ2-1; D is undetermined. The germline V gene has CDR1 LGHNT and CDR2 FRNRAP. There are 17 residues in the CDR3. V lost 1 base, J lost 1 base, and 14 bases lay in between. CDR3 loop: CASGLGVDSQSYNEQFF. In DNA form, the CDR3 reads TGTGCTAGTGGTTTGGGAGTAGATAGTCAGTCCTACAATGAGCAGTTCTTC.

This chain joins TRBV13 and TRBJ1-3; D is uncertain. Per the germline V gene, CDR1 is PRHDT and CDR2 is FYEKMQ (reference sequence). The germline V and J ends were trimmed by 0 bases and 5 bases, with 14 bases remaining between them. This CDR3 contains 16 residues. The CDR3 DNA reads TGTGCCAGCAGCTTAGGGGCGTGGGGAGTCAGAAACACCATATATTTT. This sequence encodes CASSLGAWGVRNTIYF.

CDR3 in DNA: TGTGCCTGGAGTCTTGGGCCAGCAAGATATGGCTACACCTTC. It codes for CAWSLGPARYGYTF. The rearrangement links TRBV30 to TRBJ1-2; no firm D call. The V end was cut by 2 bases, the J end by 5 bases, with 15 bases between. The germline CDR1 and CDR2 sequences are GTSNPN and SVGIG (reference sequence). The CDR3 is 14 residues long.

The gene calls are TRBV4-1 and TRBJ1-5, with no clear D. Germline V lookup: CDR1 MGHRA, CDR2 YSYEKL. The CDR3 loop spans 15 amino acids. Trimming removed 0 bases from V and 7 bases from J, with 13 bases in between. In DNA form, the CDR3 reads TGCGCCAGCAGCCAAGATCACGGTACGGGGCAGCCCCAGCATTTT. This sequence encodes CASSQDHGTGQPQHF.

This chain connects TRBV3-1 to TRBJ2-3; perhaps TRBD2 as D (6 bases). CDR1 and CDR2 from the germline V gene are LGHDT and YNNKEL (reference sequence). V was clipped by 0 bases and J by 4 bases, with 23 bases between them. This CDR3 region has 19 residues. DNA for the CDR3: TGTGCCAGCAGCCAAGAAAGCCCTTGGAGGGTAGGTGGGTCAGATACGCAGTATTTT. Amino acid sequence: CASSQESPWRVGGSDTQYF.

This clonotype has a single count. The gene calls are TRBV29-1 and TRBJ2-3, with D possibly TRBD2 on 6 matching bases. V was clipped by 4 bases and J by 5 bases, with 10 bases between them. This CDR3 contains 12 residues. Germline CDR1 SQVTM, CDR2 ANQGSEA. This CDR3 is CSVGRRGDTQYF. The CDR3 DNA reads as TGCAGCGTTGGGCGGAGGGGAGATACGCAGTATTTT.

The CDR3 nucleotides read TGTGCCAGCAGCCATGATGCCACAGGGTTCTACGAGCAGTACTTC. Protein sequence: CASSHDATGFYEQYF. V usage is TRBV7-2 and J usage is TRBJ2-7; possible D gene TRBD1, 6 bases. Trimming stripped 5 bases from V and 3 bases from J, with 17 bases between. Germline lookup yields CDR1 SGHTA and CDR2 FQGNSA. The CDR3 covers 15 residues.

This clonotype has just a few counts. V and J are TRBV6-2 or TRBV6-3 and TRBJ1-1; a possible D gene is TRBD1 (6 bases). The germline V gene encodes CDR1 MNHEY and CDR2 SVGEGT. This CDR3 spans 14 amino acids. V was trimmed by 7 bases and J by 1 base, leaving 13 bases between them. The CDR3 protein is CASNRQAPNTEAFF. The CDR3 DNA reads as TGTGCCAGCAATCGACAGGCCCCGAACACTGAAGCTTTCTTT.

This clonotype was seen only a few times. The rearrangement uses TRBV18 and TRBJ1-1; 8 positions match TRBD1. The CDR3 has 14 residues. Losses at the gene ends were 4 bases for V and 1 base for J; bases not matched to a gene: 2. CDR1 is KGHSH and CDR2 is LQKENI in the germline V gene. CDR3 DNA sequence: TGTGCCAGCTCACAAGGACAGGGGAACACTGAAGCTTTCTTT. It specifies CASSQGQGNTEAFF.

V usage is TRBV12-3 or TRBV12-4 and J usage is TRBJ1-2, with 9 positions matching TRBD1. After removal of 6 bases from V and 8 bases from J, the junction contained 10 bases not matched to a gene. This CDR3 has 14 amino acids. The CDR3 DNA reads as TGTGCCAGCAGCCTTGGACAGGGGCTGCGAGGCTACACCTTC. Encoded protein: CASSLGQGLRGYTF.